This T cell receptor (beta chain) was identified during a study of blood T cells in healthy people across ages. Study results and caveats: Researchers deemed the diversity estimates from one million T cells underestimates. The recorded TCR beta diversity per million T cells decreased in a roughly linear manner with age.

This clonotype was seen a few times. The antigen is undetermined. The use of a sample-barcoded 5' primer and a J-beta primer mix characterized a second PCR of about 7 to 12 cycles. TCRdb called the 5' RACE reads again in MiXCR, with one record for every CDR3 protein. Of over 1,200,000 distinct CDR3 sequences listed, 55% to 75% are singletons. Per sample, no less than 5.5 micrograms of total RNA were extracted. The V end was cut by 3 bases, the J end by 2 bases, with 12 bases between. The CDR3 spans 15 residues. The sample was blood. The clonotype originates from a man between 18 and 35 years old in good health. The chain couples TRBV12-3 or TRBV12-4 to TRBJ2-3; the D gene is possibly TRBD2 (6 bases). This chain's CDR3 is CASSFEAGATDTQYF. CDR3 DNA sequence: TGTGCCAGCAGTTTCGAAGCGGGCGCCACAGATACGCAGTATTTT.